This T cell receptor (beta chain) was captured by sequencing in a study of Graves' ophthalmopathy and Graves' hyperthyroidism. Study details: Peripheral blood sampling occurred at initial diagnosis, before any treatment. Overall study findings and caveats: The model forecast ophthalmopathy progression, reaching roughly 65% sensitivity and roughly 72% specificity.

Amplification from RNA transcripts yielded the TCR beta CDR3 regions. The library came from an HTBI-primed first-round RT-PCR and a second-round multiplex PCR. One entry per CDR3 protein, called by TCRdb with MiXCR from the multiplex PCR reads. The sample records some 520,000 distinct CDR3 sequences, roughly 14% being singletons. Pregnant or lactating patients and those with other autoimmune diseases or uncontrolled infections were excluded. A diagnosis was made from clinical symptoms together with serum thyroxine, TRAb, thyroid ultrasound and orbital computed tomography. The CDR3 runs to 14 residues. V was pared by 6 bases and J by 4 bases, with 13 bases between. Of note for this clonotype: Its antigen is not known.

The sequence was collected from a woman aged 30 to 39 with Graves' ophthalmopathy. The V call is TRBV12-3 or TRBV12-4, the J call TRBJ1-5, with D perhaps TRBD1 (6 bases). The sample comprised blood. CDR3 in DNA: TGTGCCAGCAGGGCCGGACAGTTTAATCAGCCCCAGCATTTT. This encodes CASRAGQFNQPQHF.